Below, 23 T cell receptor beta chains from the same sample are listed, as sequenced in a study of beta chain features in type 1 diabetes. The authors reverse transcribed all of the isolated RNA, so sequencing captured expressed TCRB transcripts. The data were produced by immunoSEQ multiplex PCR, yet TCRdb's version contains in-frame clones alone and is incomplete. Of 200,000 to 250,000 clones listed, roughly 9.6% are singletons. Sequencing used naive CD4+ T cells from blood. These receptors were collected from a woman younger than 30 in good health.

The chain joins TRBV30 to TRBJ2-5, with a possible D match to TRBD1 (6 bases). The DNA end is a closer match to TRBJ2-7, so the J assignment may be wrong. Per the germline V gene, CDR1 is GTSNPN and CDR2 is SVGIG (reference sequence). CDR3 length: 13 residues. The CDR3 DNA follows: TGTGCCTGGAGCCCAGGGGTAAACTACGAGCAGTACTTC. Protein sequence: CAWSPGVNYEQYF.

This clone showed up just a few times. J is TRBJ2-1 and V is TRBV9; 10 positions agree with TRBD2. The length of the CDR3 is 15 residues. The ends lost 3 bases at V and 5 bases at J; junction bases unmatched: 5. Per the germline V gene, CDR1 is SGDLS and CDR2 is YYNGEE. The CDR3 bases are TGTGCCAGCAGCGCGCTAGCGGGAGTTGACAATGAGCAGTTCTTC. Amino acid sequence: CASSALAGVDNEQFF.

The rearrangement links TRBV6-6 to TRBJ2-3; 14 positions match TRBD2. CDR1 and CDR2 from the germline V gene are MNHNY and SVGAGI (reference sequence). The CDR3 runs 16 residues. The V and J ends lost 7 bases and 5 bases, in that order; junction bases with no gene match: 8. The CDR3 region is CASTLTSGRARDTQYF. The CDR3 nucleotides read TGTGCCAGCACCCTGACTAGCGGGAGGGCAAGAGATACGCAGTATTTT.

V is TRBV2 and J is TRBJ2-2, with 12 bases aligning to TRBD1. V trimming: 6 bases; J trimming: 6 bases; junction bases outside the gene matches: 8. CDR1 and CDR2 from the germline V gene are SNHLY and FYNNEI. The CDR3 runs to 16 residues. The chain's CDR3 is CASSRDRGRSAGELFF. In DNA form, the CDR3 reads TGTGCCAGCAGCCGGGACAGGGGGCGCTCAGCCGGGGAGCTGTTTTTT.

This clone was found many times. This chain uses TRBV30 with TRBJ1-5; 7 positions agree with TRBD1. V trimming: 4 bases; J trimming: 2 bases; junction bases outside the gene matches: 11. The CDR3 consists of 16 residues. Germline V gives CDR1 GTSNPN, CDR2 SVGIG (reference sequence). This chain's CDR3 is CAWTDRDFWGNQPQHF. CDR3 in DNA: TGTGCCTGGACAGACAGGGACTTCTGGGGCAATCAGCCCCAGCATTTT.

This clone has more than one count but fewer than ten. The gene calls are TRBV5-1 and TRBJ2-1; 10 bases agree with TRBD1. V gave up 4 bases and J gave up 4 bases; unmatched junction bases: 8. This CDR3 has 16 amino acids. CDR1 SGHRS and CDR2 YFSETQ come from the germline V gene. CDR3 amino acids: CASSPRDRGLYNEQFF. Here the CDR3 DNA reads TGCGCCAGCAGCCCGAGGGACAGGGGCTTGTACAATGAGCAGTTCTTC.

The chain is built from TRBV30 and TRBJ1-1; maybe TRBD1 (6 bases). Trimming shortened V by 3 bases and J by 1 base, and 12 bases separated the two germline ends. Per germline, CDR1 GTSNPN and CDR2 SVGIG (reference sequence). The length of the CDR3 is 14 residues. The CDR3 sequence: CAWRTGHPNTEAFF. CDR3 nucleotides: TGTGCCTGGAGGACGGGACACCCGAACACTGAAGCTTTCTTT.

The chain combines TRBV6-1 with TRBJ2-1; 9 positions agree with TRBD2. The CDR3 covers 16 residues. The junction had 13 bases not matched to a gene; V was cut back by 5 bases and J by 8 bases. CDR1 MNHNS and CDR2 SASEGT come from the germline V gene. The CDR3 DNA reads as TGTGCCAGCAGTAAAGAGTTTAGCGGGAGATTCGATGAGCAGTTCTTC. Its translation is CASSKEFSGRFDEQFF.

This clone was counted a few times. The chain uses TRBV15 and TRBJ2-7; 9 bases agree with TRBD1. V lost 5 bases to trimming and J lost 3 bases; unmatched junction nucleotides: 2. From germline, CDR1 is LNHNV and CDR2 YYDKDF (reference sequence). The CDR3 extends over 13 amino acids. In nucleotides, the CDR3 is TGTGCCACCAGCCTGGGACAGGGCTACGAGCAGTACTTC. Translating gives CATSLGQGYEQYF.

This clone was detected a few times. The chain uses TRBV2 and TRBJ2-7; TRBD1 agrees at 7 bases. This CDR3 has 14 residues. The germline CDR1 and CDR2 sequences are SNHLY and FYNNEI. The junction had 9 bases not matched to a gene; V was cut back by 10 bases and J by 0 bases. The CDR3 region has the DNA TGTGCCACCCATCAGGACAGGAGCTCCTACGAGCAGTACTTC. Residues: CATHQDRSSYEQYF.

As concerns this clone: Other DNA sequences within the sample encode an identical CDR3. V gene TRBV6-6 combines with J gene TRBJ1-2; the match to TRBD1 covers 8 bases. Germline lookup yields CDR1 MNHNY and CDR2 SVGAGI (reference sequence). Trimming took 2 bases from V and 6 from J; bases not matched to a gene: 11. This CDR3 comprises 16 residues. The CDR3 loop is CASSYGLSGGSDGYTF. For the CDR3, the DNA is TGTGCCAGCAGTTACGGGCTGTCAGGGGGCTCGGATGGCTACACCTTC.

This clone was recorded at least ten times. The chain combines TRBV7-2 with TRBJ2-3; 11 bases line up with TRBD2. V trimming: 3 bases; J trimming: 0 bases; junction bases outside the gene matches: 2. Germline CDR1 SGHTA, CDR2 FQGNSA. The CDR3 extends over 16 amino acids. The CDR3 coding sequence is TGTGCCAGCAGCTTGCTAGCGGGGGGTAGCACAGATACGCAGTATTTT. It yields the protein CASSLLAGGSTDTQYF.

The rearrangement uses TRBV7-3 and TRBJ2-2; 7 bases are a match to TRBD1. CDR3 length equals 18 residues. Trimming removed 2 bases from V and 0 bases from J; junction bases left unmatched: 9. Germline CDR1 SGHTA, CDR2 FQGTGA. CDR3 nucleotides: TGTGCCAGCAGCTTATGGCCCCTGACAGGGACGAACACCGGGGAGCTGTTTTTT. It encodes CASSLWPLTGTNTGELFF.

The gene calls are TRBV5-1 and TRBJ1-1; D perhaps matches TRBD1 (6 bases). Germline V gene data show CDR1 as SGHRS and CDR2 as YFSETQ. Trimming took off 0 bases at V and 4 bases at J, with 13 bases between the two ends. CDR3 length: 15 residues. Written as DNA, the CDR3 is TGCGCCAGCAGCTTGGAGGGGAGGGGGACCACTGAAGCTTTCTTT. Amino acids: CASSLEGRGTTEAFF. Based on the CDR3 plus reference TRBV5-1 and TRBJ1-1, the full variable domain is KAGVTQTPRYLIKTRGQQVTLSCSPISGHRSVSWYQQTPGQGLQFLFEYFSETQRNKGNFPGRFSGRQFSNSRSEMNVSTLELGDSALYLCASSLEGRGTTEAFFGQGTRLTVV.

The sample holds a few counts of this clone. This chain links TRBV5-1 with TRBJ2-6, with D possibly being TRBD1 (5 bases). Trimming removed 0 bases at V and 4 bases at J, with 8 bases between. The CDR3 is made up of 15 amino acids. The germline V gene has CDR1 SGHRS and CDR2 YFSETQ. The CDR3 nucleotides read TGCGCCAGCAGCTTGGCAGGGCCCGGGGCCAACGTCCTGACTTTC. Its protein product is CASSLAGPGANVLTF.

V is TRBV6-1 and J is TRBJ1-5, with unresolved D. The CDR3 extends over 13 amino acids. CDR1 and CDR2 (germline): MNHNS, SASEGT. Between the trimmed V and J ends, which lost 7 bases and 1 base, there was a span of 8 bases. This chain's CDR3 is CASNSGSNQPQHF. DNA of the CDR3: TGTGCCAGCAATTCGGGAAGCAATCAGCCCCAGCATTTT.

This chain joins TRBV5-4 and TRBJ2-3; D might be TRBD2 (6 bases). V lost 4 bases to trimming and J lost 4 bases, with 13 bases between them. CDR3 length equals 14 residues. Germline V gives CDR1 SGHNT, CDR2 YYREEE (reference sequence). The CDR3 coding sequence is TGTGCCAGCAGCCCACGGGGGAAATCAGATACGCAGTATTTT. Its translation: CASSPRGKSDTQYF. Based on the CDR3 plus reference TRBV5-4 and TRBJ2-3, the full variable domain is ETGVTQSPTHLIKTRGQQVTLRCSSQSGHNTVSWYQQALGQGPQFIFQYYREEENGRGNFPPRFSGLQFPNYSSELNVNALELDDSALYLCASSPRGKSDTQYFGPGTRLTVL.

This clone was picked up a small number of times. CDR3 amino acids: CASTGGRGSYNEQFF. The DNA for the CDR3 is TGTGCCAGCACGGGAGGGAGGGGCTCCTACAATGAGCAGTTCTTC. The chain couples TRBV6-1 to TRBJ2-1; 8 positions match TRBD2. CDR3 size: 15 residues. Germline V lookup: CDR1 MNHNS, CDR2 SASEGT. V was pared by 7 bases and J by 0 bases, with 5 bases of the junction left unmatched.

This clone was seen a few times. Written as DNA, the CDR3 is TGCGCCAGCAGCCCCGCGGGGGGGAGCACAGATACGCAGTATTTT. Translating it yields CASSPAGGSTDTQYF. The chain employs TRBV5-1 and TRBJ2-3, with TRBD2 matching over 9 bases. This CDR3 spans 15 amino acids. The V gene's germline CDR1 is SGHRS and CDR2 YFSETQ. The V segment lost 4 bases and the J segment 0 bases; nucleotides outside the gene matches: 3.

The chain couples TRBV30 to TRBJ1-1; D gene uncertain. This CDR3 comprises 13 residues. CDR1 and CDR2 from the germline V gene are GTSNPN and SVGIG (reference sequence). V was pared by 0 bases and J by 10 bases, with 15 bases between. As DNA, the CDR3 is TGTGCCTGGAGTGTAACCGCGACCGGGAGAGCTTTCTTT. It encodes CAWSVTATGRAFF.

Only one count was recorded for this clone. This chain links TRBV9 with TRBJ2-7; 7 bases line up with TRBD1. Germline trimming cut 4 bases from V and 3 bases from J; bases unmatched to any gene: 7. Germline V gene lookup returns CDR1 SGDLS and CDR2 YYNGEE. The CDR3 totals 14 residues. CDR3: CASSPTGQSYEQYF. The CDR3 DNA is TGTGCCAGCAGCCCGACGGGACAGAGCTACGAGCAGTACTTC. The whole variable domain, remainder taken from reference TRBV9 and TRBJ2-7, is DSGVTQTPKHLITATGQRVTLRCSPRSGDLSVYWYQQSLDQGLQFLIQYYNGEERAKGNILERFSAQQFPDLHSELNLSSLELGDSALYFCASSPTGQSYEQYFGPGTRLTVT.

CDR3 loop: CSVEVRGSYTGELFF. The CDR3 DNA reads TGCAGCGTTGAAGTGCGAGGGTCGTACACCGGGGAGCTGTTTTTT. The gene calls are TRBV29-1 and TRBJ2-2; a possible D gene is TRBD2 (5 bases). V was clipped by 1 base and J by 3 bases, with 12 bases between them. Germline CDR1 SQVTM, CDR2 ANQGSEA. The CDR3 has 15 amino acids.

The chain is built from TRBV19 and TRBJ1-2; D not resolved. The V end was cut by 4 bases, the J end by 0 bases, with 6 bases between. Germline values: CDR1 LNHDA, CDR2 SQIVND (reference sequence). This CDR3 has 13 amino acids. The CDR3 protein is CASSSSANYGYTF. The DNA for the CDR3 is TGTGCCAGTAGTAGTTCAGCTAACTATGGCTACACCTTC.